Listed here are 5 T cell receptor beta chains from one sample, sequenced in a study of T cell repertoires in cytomegalovirus infection. TCRdb analysed the reads with MiXCR anew, one entry per CDR3 protein. The table has some 150,000 distinct CDR3 sequences, 23% seen once. Sequences were obtained from PBMCs. Receptor source: a human donor in good health (CMV status not recorded). Some clones in this sample may be carry-over from other donors' samples.

The chain is built from TRBV18 and TRBJ2-1, with 12 bases lining up with TRBD2. The CDR3 is 16 amino acids. V lost 0 bases, J lost 10 bases, and 7 bases stayed unmatched. Germline assignment: CDR1 KGHSH and CDR2 LQKENI. CDR3 DNA: TGTGCCAGCTCACCACCTACTAGCGGGGGGTCAAGGGAGCAGTTCTTC. Protein product: CASSPPTSGGSREQFF.

This clonotype was picked up many times. The chain uses TRBV7-3 and TRBJ2-2; D may be TRBD1 or TRBD2 (11 bases each). The CDR3 contains 19 residues. Per germline, CDR1 SGHTA and CDR2 FQGTGA. Trimming stripped 2 bases from V and 6 bases from J, with 25 bases between. The DNA for the CDR3 is TGTGCCAGCAGCTTAGTCGGACAGGGGGCACTAGCGGGAGCCGGGGAGCTGTTTTTT. Its translation: CASSLVGQGALAGAGELFF.

This clonotype was recorded many times. The rearrangement links TRBV7-3 to TRBJ2-7; 8 bases map to TRBD2. This CDR3 is built from 15 residues. Germline values: CDR1 SGHTA, CDR2 FQGTGA. V dropped 1 base and J dropped 6; count of bases not matched to a gene: 8. The CDR3 region has the DNA TGTGCCAGCAGCTTAAGGGAGCGGGGGACGGGCGAGCAGTACTTC. It translates to CASSLRERGTGEQYF.

This chain's CDR3 is CASSPGAFVDTQYF. The CDR3 nucleotides read TGTGCCAGCAGCCCGGGCGCCTTTGTAGATACGCAGTATTTT. This chain connects TRBV7-2 to TRBJ2-3; D is ambiguous. The CDR3 consists of 14 residues. Per germline, CDR1 SGHTA and CDR2 FQGNSA. The ends were cut back, 5 bases at V and 5 bases at J, with 14 bases in the middle.

This clonotype was recorded at least ten times. The V and J genes are TRBV28 and TRBJ1-3; D is perhaps TRBD1 (5 bases). Trimming took off 7 bases at V and 0 bases at J, with 10 bases between the two ends. Per the germline V gene, CDR1 is MDHEN and CDR2 is SYDVKM. This CDR3 comprises 14 residues. The CDR3 loop reads CASTSGGSGNTIYF. The CDR3 region has the DNA TGTGCCAGCACCTCGGGGGGCTCTGGAAACACCATATATTTT.